This T cell receptor beta chain originates from a study of blood T cell repertoires in COVID-19 (dated by TCRdb to about 2020). At the level of the whole study: Samples covering the acute and convalescent phases of COVID-19 were provided by collaborators in the United States, Italy and Spain. The prospective study material was composed of cDNA or gDNA derived from T cells, B-cell-depleted T cells, or PBMCs. Deeply sampled blood TCRbeta repertoires from subjects exposed to, actively infected with, or recovered from COVID-19 were included in the dataset. The repertoires were released in a freely available public database meant as a resource for research on the immune response to SARS-CoV-2. The samples were drawn from the first 160 participants of the ongoing ImmuneRACE study and from 1,254 subjects provided by 6 global collaborators. Nearly every sample came with metadata listing a de-identified subject ID, COVID-19 status, age in years and sex. HLA class I and class II types, where available, came from metadata supplied by the sample provider rather than from assay-based typing.

In the prospective study, participants were roughly 18 to 95 years old, resided in 25 or so geographic areas of the United States, and were enrolled through a virtual design. In the prospective study, participants were assigned to cohorts based on the clinical history participants reported in a screening survey and a study questionnaire. In the prospective study, mobile phlebotomists collected whole blood, serum and a nasopharyngeal or oropharyngeal swab from each participant. Participants in the prospective study had the option to provide additional blood draws and questionnaires over a roughly 2-month period. Prospective study blood samples were shipped either frozen or at room temperature before DNA extraction. Turning to this clone: What this receptor recognizes is not known. No much larger clonotype is one base removed from it; base qualities were not supplied.

Trimmed from V: 3 bases; trimmed from J: 4 bases; junction bases lacking a gene match: 9. CDR1 SGDLS and CDR2 YYNGEE were looked up in the germline V gene. Measured from the cysteine to the phenylalanine, the CDR3 is 16 residues long. Just CDR3 DNA is preserved here, 48 bases in frame from base 1. Results and caveats for the whole study, not just this receptor: How much clinical and demographic metadata was included differed by source and by participant, and the metadata was provided uncurated.

TCRbeta CDR3 regions were amplified from genomic DNA using the immunoSEQ Assay, a bias-controlled multiplex PCR. Regarding the original processing steps: The number of nucleated cells in each sample was estimated by amplification of reference gene primers within the assay. To quantify the absolute abundance of each unique TCRbeta CDR3 rearrangement, sequence reads were collapsed and filtered. Productive Simpson clonality was computed per sample as the square root of Simpson's diversity index over productive rearrangements. In its TCRdb copy, this immuneACCESS table keeps in-frame sequences only and misses some clones. Where compared with another copy, unresolved V genes explain less than half of these, and the others have no known cause. V and J calls and clone size are those listed in that table; D and trimming were worked out from the DNA. This sample is represented by 270,000 or so clones; approximately 90% of them were singletons. 0.95% to 1.5% of the sample is held by the ten biggest clonotypes.

Sequenced material: PBMCs or T cells enriched from blood (not recorded which). This chain joins TRBV9 to TRBJ2-5; 10 bases in between match TRBD1. This receptor was identified in a middle-aged woman with acute COVID-19. The CDR3 protein is CASSAGTGAVVETQYF. The base sequence is TGTGCCAGCAGCGCCGGGACAGGGGCGGTAGTAGAGACCCAGTACTTC. Beyond the CDR3, the reference TRBV9 and TRBJ2-5 genes provide the residues; the full variable domain reads: DSGVTQTPKHLITATGQRVTLRCSPRSGDLSVYWYQQSLDQGLQFLIQYYNGEERAKGNILERFSAQQFPDLHSELNLSSLELGDSALYFCASSAGTGAVVETQYFGPGTRLLVL.